A selection of T cell receptor beta chains follows, all from one sample in a study of blood T cell repertoires in COVID-19. Sequenced by immunoSEQ multiplex PCR; TCRdb stores in-frame clones only, minus some. The sample lists about 160,000 clones, about 85% occurring once. The sequenced sample consisted of peripheral blood. These receptors all stem from an elderly man with COVID-19, enrolled during active disease. Both conserved end residues are part of each CDR3. A D gene is named only where the DNA matches it firmly.

J | V | D | CDR3
TRBJ2-3 | TRBV2 | TRBD1 | CASRRQGLSDTQYF
TRBJ1-1 | TRBV7-3 | - | CASRKNMNTEAFF
TRBJ2-3 | TRBV4-2 | TRBD2 | CASSPLGASGGEDTQYF
TRBJ1-5 | TRBV6-6 | TRBD1 | CASSTQGINQPQHF
TRBJ1-2 | TRBV6-1 | - | CASSDPNADGYTF
TRBJ1-2 | TRBV5-1 | TRBD1 | CASSFVPPGQGGYGYTF
TRBJ1-1 | TRBV12-3/TRBV12-4 | - | CASSLTGNTEAFF
TRBJ1-1 | TRBV28 | - | CASSSPGLGLRAEAFF
TRBJ2-2 | TRBV5-6 | - | CASSLWNRHRTGELFF
TRBJ2-1 | TRBV19 | TRBD2 | CASSIRDYTYNEQFF
TRBJ1-1 | TRBV7-9 | - | CASSLEAQGGTEAFF
TRBJ2-7 | TRBV5-4 | TRBD1 | CASSKSSRDSLYEQYF